This T cell receptor beta chain comes out of a study of monozygotic twins with inflammatory bowel disease. Findings and limits, study-wide: TCRbeta inverse Simpson diversity was decreased in IBD patients versus healthy co-twins. Separate T cell subtypes could not be resolved from one another.

From its re-call of the 5' RACE reads, TCRdb lists each CDR3 protein once, without DNA. The table counts roughly 300,000 distinct CDR3 sequences; 5.6% lies in the top ten. On this clonotype: Its target is unknown.

The CDR3 covers 16 residues. CDR1 MNHEY and CDR2 SMNVEV come from the germline V gene (reference sequence). The receptor was derived from a human donor with ulcerative colitis or Crohn's disease, or a healthy co-twin of an affected twin (not recorded which). The specimen sequenced was blood. V usage is TRBV27 and J usage is TRBJ1-6. This chain's CDR3 is CASSTHTSGPHSPLHF.